The T cell receptor (beta chain) described here comes from a study of blood T cell repertoires in COVID-19. Study-wide context: T cells, B-cell-depleted T cells, or PBMCs provided the cDNA or gDNA that served as material.

The V gene's germline CDR1 is LGHDT and CDR2 YNNKEL (reference sequence). V dropped 1 base and J dropped 10; count of bases not matched to a gene: 9. The CDR3 has 14 amino acids. Under the authors' procedure: Reference gene primer amplification gave nucleated cell count estimates. Here immunoSEQ multiplex PCR was the method, and the copy in TCRdb shows in-frame clones only, minus some. V and J calls and clone size are copied from that table; D and trimming were computed from the DNA. The top ten clones hold roughly 26% of a sample with around 15,000 clones, around nine tenths of them seen once. The TCR sequence derives from a man aged 55 to 70 with acute or convalescent COVID-19. The chain recombines TRBV3-1 (or the pseudogene TRBV3-2) with TRBJ1-2, with 7 bases fitting TRBD1. The sequenced material came from peripheral blood. Here the CDR3 DNA reads TGTGCCAGCAGCCAAGGCCCCCCAGGGGGGCACTACACCTTC. Amino acids: CASSQGPPGGHYTF.